The clone carrying this TCR beta chain was counted only a few times. Its target is not known. TCR beta libraries used about 1.8 micrograms of DNA from cryopreserved PBMCs. The data were taken from a study of cytotoxic CD8 clonotypes in ibrutinib-treated CLL. In the study overall: Mean productive templates were under 270,000; mean productive rearrangements were 94,082.

The CDR3 runs 14 residues. Germline V gene sequence: CDR1 GTSNPN, CDR2 SVGIG (reference sequence). The V end lost 7 bases, the J end lost 2 bases, and 17 bases lay between the germline ends. The study's findings and limits: Clonality increased at ibrutinib response and stayed stable in sustained remission. At progression, however, it fell back toward baseline.

The sequencing depth, 1 in 200,000 to 1 in 1 million T cells, was the target. Produced via immunoSEQ multiplex PCR; TCRdb's table is partial and in-frame only. The sample holds 73,000 or so clones; about 63% are singletons and the top ten take approximately 5.2%. Sequencing was performed on PBMCs, taken after 12 months of ibrutinib treatment. The chain combines TRBV30 with TRBJ1-2; D remains ambiguous. The clonotype originates from a human donor with chronic lymphocytic leukemia. Here the CDR3 reads CASPYGRRNYGYTF. The DNA of the CDR3 is TGTGCCTCACCCTATGGCCGCAGGAACTATGGCTACACCTTC.